This TCR beta chain was found in a study of cytomegalovirus exposure and HLA in healthy donors. The PCR had 60 Vbeta and 13 Jbeta primers. Data came from immunoSEQ multiplex PCR; TCRdb stores just in-frame clones and leaves some out. Here the sample table reports approximately 190,000 clones. Trimming took off 5 bases at V and 0 bases at J, with 11 bases between the two ends. The CDR3 loop spans 14 amino acids. Germline V gene lookup returns CDR1 SEHNR and CDR2 FQNEAQ (reference sequence). The origin of this receptor is a young man in good health and CMV-seronegative. The specimen was PBMCs. The chain links TRBV7-9 to TRBJ2-7, with D maybe TRBD1 (5 bases). The CDR3 sequence is CASSPDRPSYEQYF. In DNA form, the CDR3 reads TGTGCCAGCAGCCCAGACAGACCCTCCTACGAGCAGTACTTC.